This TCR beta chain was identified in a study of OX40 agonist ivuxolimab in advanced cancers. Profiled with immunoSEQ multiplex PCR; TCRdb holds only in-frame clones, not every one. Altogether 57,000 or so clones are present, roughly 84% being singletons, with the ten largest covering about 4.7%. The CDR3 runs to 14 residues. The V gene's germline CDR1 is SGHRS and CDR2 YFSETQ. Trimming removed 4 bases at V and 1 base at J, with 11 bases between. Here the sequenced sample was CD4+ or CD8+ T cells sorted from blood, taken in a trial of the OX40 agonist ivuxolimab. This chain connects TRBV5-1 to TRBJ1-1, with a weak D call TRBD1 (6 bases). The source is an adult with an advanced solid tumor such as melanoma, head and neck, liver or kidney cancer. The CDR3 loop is CASSVLGGNTEAFF. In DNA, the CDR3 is TGCGCCAGCAGCGTTTTAGGGGGGAACACTGAAGCTTTCTTT.